These 12 T cell receptor beta chains share one sample of origin, sequenced in a study of T cells in localized non-small cell lung cancer. Sequencing used immunoSEQ multiplex PCR; TCRdb keeps in-frame clones, though not all of them. Of approximately 4,500 clones listed, about 92% are singletons. The material sequenced was peripheral blood, taken before any cancer treatment. The origin of the receptors is a woman aged 40-69 years with stage I lung adenocarcinoma.

The chain recombines TRBV6-1 with TRBJ1-5; D remains unclear. This CDR3 is built from 15 residues. V was cut by 7 bases and J by 0 bases, with 13 bases left in between. From germline, CDR1 is MNHNS and CDR2 SASEGT. The CDR3 coding sequence is TGTGCCAGCACGGTGGCGGCTGATAGCAATCAGCCCCAGCATTTT. Protein sequence: CASTVAADSNQPQHF.

The rearrangement joins TRBV5-1 to TRBJ2-6; D might be TRBD1 or TRBD2, each matching 5 bases. The CDR3 spans 14 residues. Germline values: CDR1 SGHRS, CDR2 YFSETQ. Trimming removed 4 bases from V and 3 bases from J, with 8 bases in between. The CDR3 DNA reads as TGCGCCAGCAGCCCAGGGAGTGGGGCCAACGTCCTGACTTTC. Translated, it gives CASSPGSGANVLTF.

The chain uses TRBV7-6 and TRBJ1-1; D call uncertain. The CDR3 covers 12 residues. Trimming took 3 bases from V and 4 from J, leaving 6 bases between them. Germline loops: CDR1 SGHVS, CDR2 FNYEAQ. CDR3 region: CASSFVGTEAFF. The CDR3 coding sequence is TGTGCCAGCAGCTTTGTAGGCACTGAAGCTTTCTTT.

The rearrangement links TRBV18 to TRBJ2-2; TRBD2 is a possible D gene (7 bases). The length of the CDR3 is 16 residues. V lost 3 bases to trimming and J lost 5 bases, with 16 bases between them. CDR1 is KGHSH and CDR2 is LQKENI in the germline V gene. This CDR3 reads CASSPTGGPRTGELFF. DNA of the CDR3: TGTGCCAGCTCACCGACGGGGGGCCCGAGAACCGGGGAGCTGTTTTTT. The entire variable domain, with the rest obtained from reference TRBV18 and TRBJ2-2, is as follows: NAGVMQNPRHLVRRRGQEARLRCSPMKGHSHVYWYRQLPEEGLKFMVYLQKENIIDESGMPKERFSAEFPKEGPSILRIQQVVRGDSAAYFCASSPTGGPRTGELFFGEGSRLTVL.

V usage is TRBV29-1 and J usage is TRBJ2-3; D is possibly TRBD2 (6 bases). This CDR3 is 12 amino acids long. The V end lost 2 bases, the J end lost 6 bases, and 9 bases lay between the germline ends. CDR1 is SQVTM and CDR2 is ANQGSEA in the germline V gene. The CDR3, as DNA: TGCAGCGTTGAACCCCGGGAGGATACGCAGTATTTT. Its translation is CSVEPREDTQYF.

The chain joins TRBV29-1 to TRBJ1-2, with 7 bases identical to TRBD1. Germline assignment: CDR1 SQVTM and CDR2 ANQGSEA. The CDR3 has 12 amino acids. The V and J ends lost 6 bases and 7 bases, in that order; junction bases with no gene match: 8. CDR3 loop: CSVRDRVPGYTF. CDR3 nucleotides: TGCAGCGTGCGCGACAGGGTCCCTGGCTACACCTTC.

This rearrangement joins TRBV7-6 to TRBJ1-6; 8 bases line up with TRBD1. Looked up from germline, CDR1 is SGHVS and CDR2 is FNYEAQ. CDR3 size: 14 residues. Trimming at V came to 1 base and at J to 9 bases, leaving 2 bases not matched to a gene. The CDR3 DNA sequence: TGTGCCAGCAGCTTAGACAGGGGGGGTTCACCCCTCCACTTT. Its protein is CASSLDRGGSPLHF. The variable domain in full, with the rest retrieved from reference TRBV7-6 and TRBJ1-6, is GAGVSQSPRYKVTKRGQDVALRCDPISGHVSLYWYRQALGQGPEFLTYFNYEAQQDKSGLPNDRFSAERPEGSISTLTIQRTEQRDSAMYRCASSLDRGGSPLHFGNGTRLTVT.

V and J are TRBV29-1 and TRBJ2-7; 9 bases align to TRBD1. The CDR3 sequence is 12 residues long. V was clipped by 4 bases and J by 5 bases; unmatched bases: 3. CDR1 and CDR2 (germline): SQVTM, ANQGSEA. Here the CDR3 reads CSVADRGDEQYF. In DNA form, the CDR3 reads TGCAGCGTTGCGGACAGGGGAGACGAGCAGTACTTC.

The chain is built from TRBV6-6 and TRBJ2-2; TRBD2 matches at 7 bases. Germline CDR1 MNHNY, CDR2 SVGAGI (reference sequence). There are 16 residues in the CDR3. Unmatched junction bases numbered 8, after V lost 7 bases and J lost 0 bases. This CDR3 is CASKKAGLANTGELFF. The DNA of the CDR3 is TGTGCCAGCAAAAAAGCCGGACTAGCGAACACCGGGGAGCTGTTTTTT.

This chain connects TRBV5-4 to TRBJ1-4, with TRBD1 identical over 7 bases. This CDR3 comprises 13 residues. Germline loops: CDR1 SGHNT, CDR2 YYREEE (reference sequence). Unmatched junction bases numbered 8, after V lost 5 bases and J lost 10 bases. The CDR3 loop is CASRQGDVGKLFF. The DNA of the CDR3 is TGTGCCAGCAGGCAGGGGGATGTTGGAAAACTGTTTTTT.

The V and J genes are TRBV2 and TRBJ2-1, with D maybe TRBD2 (6 bases). There are 15 residues in the CDR3. Germline assignment: CDR1 SNHLY and CDR2 FYNNEI. Deletions cut 2 bases from V and 4 bases from J, with 12 bases between. Written as DNA, the CDR3 is TGTGCCAGCAGTGAATTGGTAGCGGAGTACAATGAGCAGTTCTTC. Its translation is CASSELVAEYNEQFF.

The chain employs TRBV20-1 and TRBJ2-1; a possible D gene is TRBD2 (6 bases). The CDR3 length is 11 residues. Germline V gene sequence: CDR1 DFQATT, CDR2 SNEGSKA (reference sequence). This CDR3 is CSEPGGKEQFF. In nucleotides, the CDR3 is TGCAGCGAACCCGGGGGTAAAGAGCAGTTCTTC.